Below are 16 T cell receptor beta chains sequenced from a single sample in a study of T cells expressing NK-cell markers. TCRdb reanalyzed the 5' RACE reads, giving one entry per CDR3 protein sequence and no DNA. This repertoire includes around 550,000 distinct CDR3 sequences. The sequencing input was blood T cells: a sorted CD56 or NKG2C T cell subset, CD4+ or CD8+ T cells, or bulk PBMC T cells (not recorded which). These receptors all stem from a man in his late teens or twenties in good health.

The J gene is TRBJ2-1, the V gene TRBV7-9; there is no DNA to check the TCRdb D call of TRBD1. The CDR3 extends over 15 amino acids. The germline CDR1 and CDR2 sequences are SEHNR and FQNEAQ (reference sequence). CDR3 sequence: CASSLVGTNSNEQFF.

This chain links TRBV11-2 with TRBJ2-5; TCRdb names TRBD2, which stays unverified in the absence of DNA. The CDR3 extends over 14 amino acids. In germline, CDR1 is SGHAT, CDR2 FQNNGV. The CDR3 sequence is CASSPQWLAGARYF.

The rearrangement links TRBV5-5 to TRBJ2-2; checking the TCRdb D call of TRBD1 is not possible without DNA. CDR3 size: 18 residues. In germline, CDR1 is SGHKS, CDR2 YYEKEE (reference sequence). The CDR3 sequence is CASSSITTGGRGTGELFF. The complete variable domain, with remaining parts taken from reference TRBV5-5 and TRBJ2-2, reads DAGVTQSPTHLIKTRGQQVTLRCSPISGHKSVSWYQQVLGQGPQFIFQYYEKEERGRGNFPDRFSARQFPNYSSELNVNALLLGDSALYLCASSSITTGGRGTGELFFGEGSRLTVL.

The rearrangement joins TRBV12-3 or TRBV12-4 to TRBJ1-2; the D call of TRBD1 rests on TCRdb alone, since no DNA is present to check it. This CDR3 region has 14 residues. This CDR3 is CASSPGQSNYGYTF.

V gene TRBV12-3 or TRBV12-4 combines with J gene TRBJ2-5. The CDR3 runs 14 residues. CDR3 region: CASSLGYLQETQYF.

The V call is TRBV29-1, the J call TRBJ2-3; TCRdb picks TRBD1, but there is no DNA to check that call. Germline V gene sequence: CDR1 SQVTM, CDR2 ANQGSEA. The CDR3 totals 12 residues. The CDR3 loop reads CSVARGLDTQYF.

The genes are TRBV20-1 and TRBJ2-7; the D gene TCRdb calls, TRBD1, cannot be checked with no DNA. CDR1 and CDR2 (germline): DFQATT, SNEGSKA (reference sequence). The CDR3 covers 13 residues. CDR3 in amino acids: CSASDRGDYEQYF.

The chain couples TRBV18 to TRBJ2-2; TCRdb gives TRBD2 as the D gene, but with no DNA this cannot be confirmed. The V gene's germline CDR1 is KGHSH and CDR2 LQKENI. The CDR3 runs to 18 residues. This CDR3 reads CASYIGTSGSIRTGELFF.

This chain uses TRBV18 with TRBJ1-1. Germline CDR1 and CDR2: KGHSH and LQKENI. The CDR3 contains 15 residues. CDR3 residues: CASSPPRAGNTEAFF.

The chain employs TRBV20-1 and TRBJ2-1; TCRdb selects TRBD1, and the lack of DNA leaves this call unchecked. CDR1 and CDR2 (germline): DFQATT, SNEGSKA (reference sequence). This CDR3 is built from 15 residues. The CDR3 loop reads CSARSTSGAPLEQFF.

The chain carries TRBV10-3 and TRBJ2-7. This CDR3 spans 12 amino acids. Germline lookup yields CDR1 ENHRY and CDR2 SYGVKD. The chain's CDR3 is CAIADGAYEQYF.

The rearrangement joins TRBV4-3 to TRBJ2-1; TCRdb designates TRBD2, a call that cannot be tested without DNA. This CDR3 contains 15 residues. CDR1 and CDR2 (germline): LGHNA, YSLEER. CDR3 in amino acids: CASSQVLAGDIEQFF.

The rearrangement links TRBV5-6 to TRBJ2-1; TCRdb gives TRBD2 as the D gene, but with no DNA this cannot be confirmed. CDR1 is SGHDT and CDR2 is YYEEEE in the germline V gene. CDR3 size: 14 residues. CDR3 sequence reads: CASSPVVAGGEQFF.

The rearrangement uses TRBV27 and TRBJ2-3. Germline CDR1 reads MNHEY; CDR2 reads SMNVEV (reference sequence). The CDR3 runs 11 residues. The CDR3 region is CASKVADTQYF.

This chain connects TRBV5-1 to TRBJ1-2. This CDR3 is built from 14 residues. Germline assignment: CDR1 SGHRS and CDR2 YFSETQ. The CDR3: CASSLAVREGGYTF.

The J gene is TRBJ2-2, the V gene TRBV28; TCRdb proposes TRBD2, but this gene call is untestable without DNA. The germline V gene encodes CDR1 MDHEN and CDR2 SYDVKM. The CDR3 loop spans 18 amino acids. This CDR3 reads CASSLRLAGAVDTGELFF.